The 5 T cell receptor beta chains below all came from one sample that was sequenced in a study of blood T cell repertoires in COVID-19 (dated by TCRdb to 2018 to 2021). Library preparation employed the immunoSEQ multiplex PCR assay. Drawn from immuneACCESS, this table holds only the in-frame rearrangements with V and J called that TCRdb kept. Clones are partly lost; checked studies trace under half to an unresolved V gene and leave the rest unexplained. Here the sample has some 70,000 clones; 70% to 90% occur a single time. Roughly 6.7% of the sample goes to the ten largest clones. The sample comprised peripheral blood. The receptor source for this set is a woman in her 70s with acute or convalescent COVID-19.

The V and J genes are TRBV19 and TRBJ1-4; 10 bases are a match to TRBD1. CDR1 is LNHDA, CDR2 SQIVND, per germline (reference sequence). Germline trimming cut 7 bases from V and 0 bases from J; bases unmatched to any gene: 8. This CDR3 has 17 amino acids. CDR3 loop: CASKDRGIRATNEKLFF. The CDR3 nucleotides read TGTGCCAGTAAGGACAGGGGGATCCGTGCAACTAATGAAAAACTGTTTTTT. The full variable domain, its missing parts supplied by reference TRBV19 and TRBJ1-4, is DGGITQSPKYLFRKEGQNVTLSCEQNLNHDAMYWYRQDPGQGLRLIYYSQIVNDFQKGDIAEGYSVSREKKESFPLTVTSAQKNPTAFYLCASKDRGIRATNEKLFFGSGTQLSVL.

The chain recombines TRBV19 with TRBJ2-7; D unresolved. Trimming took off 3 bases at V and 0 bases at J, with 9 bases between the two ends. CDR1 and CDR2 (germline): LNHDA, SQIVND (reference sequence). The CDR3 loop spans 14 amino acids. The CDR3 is CASSINYNSYEQYF. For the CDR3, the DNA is TGTGCCAGTAGTATCAATTACAACTCCTACGAGCAGTACTTC.

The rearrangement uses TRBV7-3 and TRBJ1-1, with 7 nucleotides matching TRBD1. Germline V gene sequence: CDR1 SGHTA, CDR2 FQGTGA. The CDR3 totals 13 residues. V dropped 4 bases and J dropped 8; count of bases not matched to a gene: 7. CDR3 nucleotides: TGTGCCAGCAGCTCAGACAGGGTTGCCGAAGCTTTCTTT. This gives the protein CASSSDRVAEAFF.

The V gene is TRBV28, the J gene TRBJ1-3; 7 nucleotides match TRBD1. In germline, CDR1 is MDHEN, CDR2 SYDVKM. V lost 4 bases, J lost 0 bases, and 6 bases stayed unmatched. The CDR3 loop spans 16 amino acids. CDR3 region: CASSSPSGGSGNTIYF. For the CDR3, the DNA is TGTGCCAGCAGTTCCCCCTCAGGGGGCTCTGGAAACACCATATATTTT.

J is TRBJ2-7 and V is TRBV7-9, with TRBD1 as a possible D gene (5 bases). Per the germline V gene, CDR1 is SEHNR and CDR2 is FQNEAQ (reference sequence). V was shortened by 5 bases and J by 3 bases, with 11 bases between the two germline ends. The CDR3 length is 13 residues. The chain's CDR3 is CASSRDRDYEQYF. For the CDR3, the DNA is TGTGCCAGCAGCCGAGACAGAGACTACGAGCAGTACTTC.